The next 24 T cell receptor beta chains were all read from a single sample in a study of T cell changes during pregnancy in multiple sclerosis. Libraries were prepared by immunoSEQ multiplex PCR; TCRdb keeps only in-frame clonotypes and omits some of them. Here the sample spans 65,000 to 85,000 clones, 92% being singletons. Specimen: peripheral blood, collected after pregnancy. Receptor source: a female donor with multiple sclerosis, enrolled in a pregnancy study.

The CDR3 coding sequence is TGTGCCAGCTCAGTACAGGGGGCCTCTGAAGCTTTCTTT. Encoded protein: CASSVQGASEAFF. The rearrangement uses TRBV18 and TRBJ1-1; 9 nucleotides line up with TRBD1. The CDR3 is 13 residues long. Germline loops: CDR1 KGHSH, CDR2 LQKENI. After removal of 5 bases from V and 6 bases from J, the junction contained 4 bases not matched to a gene.

V gene TRBV7-6 combines with J gene TRBJ2-1; D is unclear. The CDR3 covers 15 residues. Germline assignment: CDR1 SGHVS and CDR2 FNYEAQ. V was trimmed by 5 bases and J by 10 bases, leaving 21 bases between them. DNA of the CDR3: TGTGCCAGCAGCCCGCCACCCCAGACGGGTAGGGAGCAGTTCTTC. Amino acid sequence: CASSPPPQTGREQFF.

The chain is built from TRBV11-3 and TRBJ2-5, with D possibly TRBD2 on 6 matching bases. Germline V CDR1 and CDR2: SGHNT, YENEEA. V was trimmed by 5 bases and J by 0 bases, leaving 13 bases between them. CDR3 size: 15 residues. CDR3 sequence: CASSRHGGNQETQYF. CDR3 DNA: TGTGCCAGCAGCCGACACGGCGGGAACCAAGAGACCCAGTACTTC.

This clone was observed a single time. The V gene is TRBV6-5, the J gene TRBJ2-7; 7 nucleotides match TRBD1. Germline CDR1 is MNHEY and CDR2 is SVGAGI. The J segment lost 0 bases and the V segment lost 7 bases, leaving 3 bases of the junction unmatched. This CDR3 has 13 residues. CDR3 sequence reads: CASTGTVSYEQYF. CDR3 DNA: TGTGCCAGCACCGGGACAGTCTCCTACGAGCAGTACTTC.

The chain has TRBV7-6 and TRBJ2-1; 13 nucleotides line up with TRBD2. Unmatched junction bases numbered 6, after V lost 0 bases and J lost 4 bases. Germline CDR1 is SGHVS and CDR2 is FNYEAQ. CDR3 size: 18 residues. CDR3 loop: CASSLALVGLAGYNEQFF. As DNA, the CDR3 is TGTGCCAGCAGCTTAGCCCTTGTGGGACTAGCGGGGTACAATGAGCAGTTCTTC.

This clone is labeled medium-sized. V and J are TRBV18 and TRBJ1-2; D perhaps matches TRBD1 (5 bases). Trimming took off 3 bases at V and 7 bases at J, with 18 bases between the two ends. From germline, CDR1 is KGHSH and CDR2 LQKENI. CDR3 size: 15 residues. Written as DNA, the CDR3 is TGTGCCAGCTCACCCCCACGAGCACAGGTCCGTGGCTACACCTTC. Encoded protein: CASSPPRAQVRGYTF.

J is TRBJ1-1 and V is TRBV7-9; 8 nucleotides match TRBD1. Germline trimming cut 2 bases from V and 1 base from J; bases unmatched to any gene: 3. CDR3 length: 15 residues. Germline CDR1 reads SEHNR; CDR2 reads FQNEAQ (reference sequence). CDR3 amino acids: CASSLQGARNTEAFF. In DNA, the CDR3 is TGTGCCAGCAGCTTACAGGGGGCGCGGAACACTGAAGCTTTCTTT.

The chain carries TRBV5-1 and TRBJ2-7; perhaps TRBD2 as D (5 bases). The CDR3 runs 14 residues. Germline values: CDR1 SGHRS, CDR2 YFSETQ. Between the trimmed V and J ends, which lost 7 bases and 4 bases, there was a span of 18 bases. CDR3 nucleotide sequence: TGCGCCAGCCACGACCCAGCGGAGCCTTACGAGCAGTACTTC. This gives the protein CASHDPAEPYEQYF.

V usage is TRBV5-1 and J usage is TRBJ2-7; 7 positions agree with TRBD2. V lost 0 bases and J lost 2; bases outside the gene matches: 11. The CDR3 spans 17 residues. Germline lookup yields CDR1 SGHRS and CDR2 YFSETQ. CDR3 sequence reads: CASSLASGGSVTYEQYF. The CDR3 region has the DNA TGCGCCAGCAGCTTGGCCAGTGGCGGGAGTGTCACCTACGAGCAGTACTTC.

This chain connects TRBV5-1 to TRBJ1-3, with 8 positions matching TRBD1. J was trimmed by 8 bases and V by 4 bases; bases with no gene match: 8. Germline values: CDR1 SGHRS, CDR2 YFSETQ. The CDR3 length is 14 residues. The CDR3 loop reads CASSLGTGEDTIYF. CDR3 nucleotides: TGCGCCAGCAGCCTAGGGACAGGAGAAGACACCATATATTTT.

This clone was found once. The chain uses TRBV27 and TRBJ2-1; D is perhaps TRBD2 (5 bases). CDR1 is MNHEY, CDR2 SMNVEV, per germline (reference sequence). The CDR3 has 14 amino acids. Trimming took 0 bases from V and 10 from J, leaving 13 bases between them. The CDR3 DNA sequence: TGTGCCAGCAGTTTATCGGTACCTACGGGGGAGCAGTTCTTC. Translation: CASSLSVPTGEQFF.

This sequence joins TRBV5-4 and TRBJ1-2; 10 bases are a match to TRBD1. V dropped 2 bases and J dropped 3; count of bases not matched to a gene: 4. The germline gives CDR1 SGHNT, CDR2 YYREEE (reference sequence). CDR3 length: 15 residues. The CDR3 DNA reads TGTGCCAGCAGCTTTGGGACAGGGGAAGACTATGGCTACACCTTC. This gives the protein CASSFGTGEDYGYTF.

This clone was counted once. This CDR3 is CASTTTGGGTEAFF. In nucleotides, the CDR3 is TGTGCCAGCACAACGACGGGTGGGGGGACTGAAGCTTTCTTT. V gene TRBV28 combines with J gene TRBJ1-1; D may be TRBD1 (5 bases). CDR3 size: 14 residues. In germline, CDR1 is MDHEN, CDR2 SYDVKM. Trimming took 7 bases from V and 5 from J, leaving 17 bases between them.

The gene calls are TRBV5-8 and TRBJ1-5; the D gene is possibly TRBD1 (6 bases). Germline lookup yields CDR1 SGHTS and CDR2 YDEGEE. This CDR3 is built from 13 residues. Trimming took off 4 bases at V and 4 bases at J, with 9 bases between the two ends. The CDR3 DNA is TGTGCCAGCAGCAACACAGGGAATCAGCCCCAGCATTTT. Translating it yields CASSNTGNQPQHF.

The V call is TRBV4-2, the J call TRBJ2-5, with a weak D call TRBD2 (5 bases). V dropped 1 base and J dropped 3 bases, with 15 bases sitting between them. Germline values: CDR1 LGHNA, CDR2 YNFKEQ. The CDR3 consists of 16 residues. The CDR3 region has the DNA TGTGCCAGCAGCCAAGTGAGATCGGAGGCCAAAGAGACCCAGTACTTC. Protein: CASSQVRSEAKETQYF.

The CDR3 here is CASSPAGLAGTYEQYF. The CDR3 nucleotides read TGCGCCAGCAGCCCCGCCGGACTAGCGGGGACCTACGAGCAGTACTTC. The J gene is TRBJ2-7, the V gene TRBV4-1; 12 nucleotides line up with TRBD2. The CDR3 totals 16 residues. From germline, CDR1 is MGHRA and CDR2 YSYEKL. The J segment lost 2 bases and the V segment lost 4 bases, leaving 6 bases of the junction unmatched.

The rearrangement joins TRBV28 to TRBJ2-1; 9 nucleotides align to TRBD2. This CDR3 comprises 16 residues. Losses at the gene ends were 6 bases for V and 0 bases for J; bases not matched to a gene: 6. Germline V gene data show CDR1 as MDHEN and CDR2 as SYDVKM. CDR3 coding DNA: TGTGCCAGCAGCGGACTAGCGACTCGCTCCTACAATGAGCAGTTCTTC. Translation gives CASSGLATRSYNEQFF.

The V and J genes are TRBV6-5 and TRBJ1-1, with D perhaps matching TRBD1 (5 bases). The CDR3 contains 14 residues. Trimming took off 0 bases at V and 7 bases at J, with 12 bases between the two ends. In germline, CDR1 is MNHEY, CDR2 SVGAGI. The chain's CDR3 is CASSYSGGTVEAFF. CDR3 nucleotide sequence: TGTGCCAGCAGTTACTCGGGGGGTACCGTTGAAGCTTTCTTT.

This sequence joins TRBV5-1 and TRBJ2-1; TRBD2 aligns across 11 bases. The CDR3 length is 16 residues. V lost 3 bases and J lost 2; bases outside the gene matches: 4. CDR1 and CDR2 from the germline V gene are SGHRS and YFSETQ. The DNA for the CDR3 is TGCGCCAGCAGCTCCGGGACTAGCGGAACCTACAATGAGCAGTTCTTC. Its translation is CASSSGTSGTYNEQFF.

This clone was seen more than once but under ten times. This chain connects TRBV30 to TRBJ1-4; maybe TRBD1 (5 bases). CDR1 is GTSNPN, CDR2 SVGIG, per germline (reference sequence). Deletions cut 3 bases from V and 8 bases from J, with 7 bases between. The CDR3 has 11 amino acids. CDR3 sequence: CAWRGQEKLFF. As DNA, the CDR3 is TGTGCCTGGAGAGGACAAGAAAAACTGTTTTTT.

This clone was counted once. The chain has TRBV30 and TRBJ1-3; 7 nucleotides match TRBD1. Trimming at V came to 0 bases and at J to 4 bases, leaving 6 bases not matched to a gene. Per germline, CDR1 GTSNPN and CDR2 SVGIG (reference sequence). The CDR3 runs 15 residues. In DNA, the CDR3 is TGTGCCTGGAGTGTATCCCGACAGGGAGGAAACACCATATATTTT. Translating gives CAWSVSRQGGNTIYF.

The rearrangement links TRBV10-2 to TRBJ1-2; 11 bases align to TRBD1. Germline CDR1 and CDR2: WSHSY and SAAADI. Trimming took 3 bases from V and 8 from J; bases not matched to a gene: 5. The CDR3 runs to 14 residues. The CDR3 sequence is CASSDRTGGAGYTF. Written as DNA, the CDR3 is TGCGCCAGCAGTGATCGGACAGGGGGCGCGGGCTACACCTTC.

This clone was seen a handful of times. The CDR3 nucleotides are TGTGCCAGCAGCGTAGATTTCGGGAACACTGAAGCTTTCTTT. Protein sequence: CASSVDFGNTEAFF. The chain links TRBV9 to TRBJ1-1; D remains unclear. V was cut by 0 bases and J by 1 base, with 7 bases left in between. Looked up from germline, CDR1 is SGDLS and CDR2 is YYNGEE. This CDR3 has 14 amino acids.

The rearrangement uses TRBV7-2 and TRBJ2-1, with D perhaps TRBD2 (5 bases). The CDR3 sequence is 13 residues long. V was trimmed by 5 bases and J by 1 base, leaving 6 bases between them. CDR1 and CDR2 from the germline V gene are SGHTA and FQGNSA. CDR3 DNA sequence: TGTGCCAGCAGCCCGGGATCCTACAATGAGCAGTTCTTC. Translated, it gives CASSPGSYNEQFF.